The 14 T cell receptor beta chains presented below share a single source sample, sequenced in a study of response to subunit inactivated influenza vaccine. Each CDR3 protein is one row after TCRdb ran MiXCR on the RT-PCR reads. The profile shows about 620,000 distinct CDR3 sequences, approximately 10% of them singletons. The specimen was PBMCs from blood, collected on the day of vaccination. The receptors were gathered from a man in his fifties who received an inactivated influenza vaccine.

This clonotype was seen a few times. The rearrangement uses TRBV19 and TRBJ2-1, with 11 bases identical to TRBD2. V trimming: 2 bases; J trimming: 9 bases; junction bases outside the gene matches: 3. The CDR3 contains 14 residues. Germline lookup yields CDR1 LNHDA and CDR2 SQIVND (reference sequence). The CDR3: CASSISLAGGEQFF. CDR3 nucleotides: TGTGCCAGTAGTATAAGTCTAGCGGGAGGTGAGCAGTTCTTC. The full variable domain, its missing parts supplied by reference TRBV19 and TRBJ2-1, is DGGITQSPKYLFRKEGQNVTLSCEQNLNHDAMYWYRQDPGQGLRLIYYSQIVNDFQKGDIAEGYSVSREKKESFPLTVTSAQKNPTAFYLCASSISLAGGEQFFGPGTRLTVL.

This clonotype appeared many times. CDR3: CASSPGSLNEQFF. The CDR3 coding sequence is TGTGCCAGCAGCCCAGGGTCCCTAAATGAGCAGTTCTTC. This rearrangement joins TRBV7-9 to TRBJ2-1; D may be TRBD1 (5 bases). The V and J ends lost 5 bases and 7 bases respectively, with 12 bases between them. Germline lookup yields CDR1 SEHNR and CDR2 FQNEAQ (reference sequence). The CDR3 is 13 residues long.

This sequence joins TRBV12-3 or TRBV12-4 and TRBJ2-1, with 9 bases aligning to TRBD2. The CDR3 totals 16 residues. Unmatched junction bases numbered 6, after V lost 6 bases and J lost 0 bases. CDR3 residues: CASRLTSGNSYNEQFF. In DNA, the CDR3 is TGTGCCAGCAGATTGACTAGCGGAAACTCCTACAATGAGCAGTTCTTC.

The chain links TRBV20-1 to TRBJ2-1; 12 bases are shared with TRBD2. There are 15 residues in the CDR3. Germline loops: CDR1 DFQATT, CDR2 SNEGSKA (reference sequence). J lost 5 bases, V lost 6 bases, and 8 bases had no gene match. CDR3 region: CSARWTSGMDNEQFF. The CDR3 DNA follows: TGCAGTGCGAGGTGGACTAGCGGGATGGACAATGAGCAGTTCTTC.

This clonotype was found a few times. This chain connects TRBV7-9 to TRBJ2-5, with 10 bases aligning to TRBD2. This CDR3 is 17 amino acids long. J lost 5 bases, V lost 5 bases, and 14 bases had no gene match. The germline CDR1 and CDR2 sequences are SEHNR and FQNEAQ (reference sequence). CDR3 residues: CASSPRSSSGRQETQYF. CDR3 DNA sequence: TGTGCCAGCAGCCCCCGGTCGTCTAGCGGGAGACAGGAGACCCAGTACTTC.

The genes are TRBV27 and TRBJ1-2, with 8 bases fitting TRBD1. V lost 6 bases and J lost 7; bases outside the gene matches: 7. The CDR3 is made up of 13 amino acids. Looked up from germline, CDR1 is MNHEY and CDR2 is SMNVEV (reference sequence). DNA for the CDR3: TGTGCCAGCAGCCTAAGGACAGGGTTTGGCTACACCTTC. This codes for CASSLRTGFGYTF.

The gene calls are TRBV3-1 and TRBJ2-3; the D is unclear. The V gene lost 0 bases and the J gene lost 1 base, with 8 bases spanning the gap. The V gene's germline CDR1 is LGHDT and CDR2 YNNKEL (reference sequence). The CDR3 spans 15 residues. This CDR3 reads CASSQEVPRTDTQYF. DNA for the CDR3: TGTGCCAGCAGCCAAGAGGTCCCCCGCACAGATACGCAGTATTTT.

This clonotype was seen more than once but under ten times. The chain recombines TRBV7-9 with TRBJ2-5; no reliable D call. The CDR3 is 13 amino acids. V lost 6 bases, J lost 2 bases, and 10 bases lay in between. Germline CDR1 SEHNR, CDR2 FQNEAQ (reference sequence). The CDR3 region is CASSPWEQETQYF. CDR3 DNA: TGTGCCAGCAGTCCCTGGGAACAAGAGACCCAGTACTTC.

This clonotype has a count of ten or more. The chain uses TRBV12-3 or TRBV12-4 and TRBJ1-2, with 8 bases fitting TRBD1. V shed 5 bases and J 5 bases; nucleotides not matched to a gene: 13. The CDR3 totals 16 residues. CDR3 in amino acids: CASSADSGGGWYGYTF. The CDR3 bases are TGTGCCAGCAGTGCCGATTCAGGGGGCGGGTGGTATGGCTACACCTTC.

This clonotype was observed at least ten times. The gene calls are TRBV7-9 and TRBJ1-5; D remains ambiguous. The CDR3 runs 15 residues. Germline loops: CDR1 SEHNR, CDR2 FQNEAQ (reference sequence). The V gene lost 1 base and the J gene lost 7 bases, with 14 bases spanning the gap. The chain's CDR3 is CASSLGTFEGQPQHF. CDR3 coding DNA: TGTGCCAGCAGCTTAGGTACCTTTGAGGGCCAGCCCCAGCATTTT.

This clonotype was found a few times. The genes are TRBV7-2 and TRBJ1-1, with D hard to call. V lost 5 bases and J lost 6, with 13 bases in between. The germline gives CDR1 SGHTA, CDR2 FQGNSA. The CDR3 loop spans 13 amino acids. CDR3 bases: TGTGCCAGCAGCCTCCTCGGATGGGCTGAAGCTTTCTTT. Protein product: CASSLLGWAEAFF.

The genes are TRBV7-3 and TRBJ2-1, with D perhaps matching TRBD1 (5 bases). V was trimmed by 3 bases and J by 7 bases, leaving 16 bases between them. Germline-derived CDR1 and CDR2 are SGHTA and FQGTGA. The CDR3 is 15 residues long. The CDR3, as DNA: TGTGCCAGCAGCTTTGGTTCAGGGCTTAGGAATGAGCAGTTCTTC. Translated: CASSFGSGLRNEQFF. Full variable domain (outside the CDR3, taken from reference TRBV7-3 and TRBJ2-1): GAGVSQTPSNKVTEKGKYVELRCDPISGHTALYWYRQSLGQGPEFLIYFQGTGAADDSGLPNDRFFAVRPEGSVSTLKIQRTERGDSAVYLCASSFGSGLRNEQFFGPGTRLTVL.

DNA for the CDR3: TGCAGTGCCTGGGATTTGGGGGAGCAGTTCTTC. Amino acids: CSAWDLGEQFF. This chain joins TRBV20-1 and TRBJ2-1; D uncertain. Per germline, CDR1 DFQATT and CDR2 SNEGSKA (reference sequence). Trimming shortened V by 6 bases and J by 10 bases, and 13 bases separated the two germline ends. The CDR3 has 11 residues.

The J gene is TRBJ2-5, the V gene TRBV6-1, with 9 bases matching TRBD1. The CDR3 is made up of 14 amino acids. V was pared by 6 bases and J by 7 bases, with 9 bases of the junction left unmatched. In germline, CDR1 is MNHNS, CDR2 SASEGT. The CDR3 DNA sequence: TGTGCCAGCAGCCCCGGGACAGGGAGGGTGACCCAGTACTTC. The encoded protein is CASSPGTGRVTQYF.